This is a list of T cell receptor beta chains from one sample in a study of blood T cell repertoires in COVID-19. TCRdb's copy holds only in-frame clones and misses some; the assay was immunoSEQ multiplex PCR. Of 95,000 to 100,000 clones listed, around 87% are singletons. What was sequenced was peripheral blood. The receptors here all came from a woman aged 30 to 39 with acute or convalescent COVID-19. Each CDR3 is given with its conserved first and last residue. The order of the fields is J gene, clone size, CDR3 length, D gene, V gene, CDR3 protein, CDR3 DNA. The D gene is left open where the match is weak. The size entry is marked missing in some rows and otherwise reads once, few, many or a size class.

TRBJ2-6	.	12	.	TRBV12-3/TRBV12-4	CASSPGLNVLTF	TGTGCCAGCAGCCCCGGACTCAACGTCCTGACTTTC
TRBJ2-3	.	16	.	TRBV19	CASSIPRGGGTDTQYF	TGTGCCAGTAGTATCCCTCGAGGGGGGGGGACAGATACGCAGTATTTT
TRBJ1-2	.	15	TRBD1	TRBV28	CASSSGTDSVYGYTF	TGTGCCAGCAGTTCCGGGACAGATTCTGTCTATGGCTACACCTTC
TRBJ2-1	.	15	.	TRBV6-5	CASSYLSLGENEQFF	TGTGCCAGCAGTTACCTTAGCCTCGGGGAGAATGAGCAGTTCTTC
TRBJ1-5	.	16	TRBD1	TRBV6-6	CASSPPTGGGNQPQHF	TGTGCCAGCAGTCCTCCGACAGGGGGTGGGAATCAGCCCCAGCATTTT
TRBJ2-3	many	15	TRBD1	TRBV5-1	CASSFGQGYTDTQYF	TGCGCCAGCAGCTTCGGACAGGGTTACACAGATACGCAGTATTTT
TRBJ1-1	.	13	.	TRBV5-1	CASSLETGFEAFF	TGCGCCAGCAGCCTGGAAACCGGGTTTGAAGCTTTCTTT
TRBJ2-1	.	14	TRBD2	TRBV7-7	CASSLGAGRGEQFF	TGTGCCAGCAGCTTAGGAGCAGGGAGGGGTGAGCAGTTCTTC
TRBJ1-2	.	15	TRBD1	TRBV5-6	CASSLEWDRRYGYTF	TGTGCCAGCAGCTTGGAATGGGACAGGCGGTATGGCTACACCTTC
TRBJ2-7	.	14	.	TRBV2	CASSGGPVSYEQYF	TGTGCCAGCAGCGGGGGGCCCGTCTCCTACGAGCAGTACTTC
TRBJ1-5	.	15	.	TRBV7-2	CASSLYRGRSQPQHF	TGTGCCAGCAGCTTATATAGGGGCCGCAGTCAGCCCCAGCATTTT
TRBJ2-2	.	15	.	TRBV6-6	CASSLMGQNTGELFF	TGTGCCAGCAGCCTCATGGGACAGAACACCGGGGAGCTGTTTTTT
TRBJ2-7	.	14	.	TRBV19	CASSIGGPSYEQYF	TGTGCCAGTAGTATAGGGGGCCCCTCCTACGAGCAGTACTTC
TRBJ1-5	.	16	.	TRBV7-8	CASSLAGTDLNQPQHF	TGTGCCAGCAGCCTAGCCGGGACTGATCTTAATCAGCCCCAGCATTTT
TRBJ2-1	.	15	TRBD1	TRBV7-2	CASSLGDSYYNEQFF	TGTGCCAGCAGCTTAGGGGACAGCTACTACAATGAGCAGTTCTTC
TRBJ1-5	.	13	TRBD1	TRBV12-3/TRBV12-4	CASSWTGPEPQHF	TGTGCCAGCAGTTGGACAGGACCGGAGCCCCAGCATTTT
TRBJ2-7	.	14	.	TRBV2	CASSEAGQRYEQYF	TGTGCCAGCAGTGAAGCGGGACAAAGATACGAGCAGTACTTC